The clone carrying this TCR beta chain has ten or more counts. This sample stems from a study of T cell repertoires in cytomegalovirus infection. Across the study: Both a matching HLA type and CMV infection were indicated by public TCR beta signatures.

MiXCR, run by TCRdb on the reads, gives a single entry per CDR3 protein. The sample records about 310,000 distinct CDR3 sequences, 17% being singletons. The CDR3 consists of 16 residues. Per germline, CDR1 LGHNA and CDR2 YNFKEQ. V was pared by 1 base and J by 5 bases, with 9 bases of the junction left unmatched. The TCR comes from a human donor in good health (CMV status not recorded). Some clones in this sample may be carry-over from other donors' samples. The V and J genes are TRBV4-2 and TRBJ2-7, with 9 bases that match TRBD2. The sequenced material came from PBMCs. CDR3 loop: CASSQGEASGANEQYF. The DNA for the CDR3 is TGTGCCAGCAGCCAAGGGGAGGCTAGCGGGGCCAACGAGCAGTACTTC.